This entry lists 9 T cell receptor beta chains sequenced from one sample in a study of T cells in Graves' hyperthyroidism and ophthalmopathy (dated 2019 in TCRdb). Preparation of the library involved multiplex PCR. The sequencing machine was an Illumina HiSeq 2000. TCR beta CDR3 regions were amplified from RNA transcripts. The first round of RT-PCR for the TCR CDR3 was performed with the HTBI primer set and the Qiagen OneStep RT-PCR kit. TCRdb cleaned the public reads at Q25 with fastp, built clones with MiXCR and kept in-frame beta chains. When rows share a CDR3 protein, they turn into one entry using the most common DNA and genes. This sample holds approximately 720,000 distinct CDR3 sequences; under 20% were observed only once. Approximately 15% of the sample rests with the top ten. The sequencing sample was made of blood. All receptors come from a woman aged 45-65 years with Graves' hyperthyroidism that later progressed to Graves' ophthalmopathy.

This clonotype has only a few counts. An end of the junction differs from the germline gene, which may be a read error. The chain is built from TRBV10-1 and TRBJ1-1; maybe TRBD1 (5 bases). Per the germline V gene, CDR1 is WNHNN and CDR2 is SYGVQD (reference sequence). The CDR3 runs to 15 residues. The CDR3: CAGSEVGRDHHEAFF. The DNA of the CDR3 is TGCGCCGGCAGTGAAGTCGGCAGGGATCATCATGAAGCTTTCTTT.

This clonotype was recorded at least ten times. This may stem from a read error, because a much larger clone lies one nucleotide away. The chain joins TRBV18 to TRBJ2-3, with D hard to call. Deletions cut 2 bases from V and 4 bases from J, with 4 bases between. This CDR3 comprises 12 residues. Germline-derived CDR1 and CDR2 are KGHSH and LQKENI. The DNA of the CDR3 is TGTGCCAGCTCACCAGAGGCAGATACGCAGTATTTT. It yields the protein CASSPEADTQYF.

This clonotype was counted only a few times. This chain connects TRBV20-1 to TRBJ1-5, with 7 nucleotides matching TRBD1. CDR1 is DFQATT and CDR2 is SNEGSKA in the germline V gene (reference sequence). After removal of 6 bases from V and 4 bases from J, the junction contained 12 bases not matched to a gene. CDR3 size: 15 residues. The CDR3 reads CSATDRAGFNQPQHF. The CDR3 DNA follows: TGCAGTGCAACTGACAGGGCTGGGTTTAATCAGCCCCAGCATTTT.

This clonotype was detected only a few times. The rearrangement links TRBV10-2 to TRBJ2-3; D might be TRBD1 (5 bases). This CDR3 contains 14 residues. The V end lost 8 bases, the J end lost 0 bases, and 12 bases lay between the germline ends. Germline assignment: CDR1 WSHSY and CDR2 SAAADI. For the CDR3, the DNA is TGCGCCAGCTACGACAGAACTAGCACAGATACGCAGTATTTT. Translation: CASYDRTSTDTQYF.

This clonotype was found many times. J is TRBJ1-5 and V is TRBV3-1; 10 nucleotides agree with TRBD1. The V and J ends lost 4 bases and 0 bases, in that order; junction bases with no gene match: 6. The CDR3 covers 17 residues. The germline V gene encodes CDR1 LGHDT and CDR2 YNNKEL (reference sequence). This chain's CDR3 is CASSLRDRGVSNQPQHF. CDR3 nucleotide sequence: TGTGCCAGCAGCCTCCGGGACAGGGGCGTTAGCAATCAGCCCCAGCATTTT. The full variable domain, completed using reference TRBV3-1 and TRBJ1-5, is DTAVSQTPKYLVTQMGNDKSIKCEQNLGHDTMYWYKQDSKKFLKIMFSYNNKELIINETVPNRFSPKSPDKAHLNLHINSLELGDSAVYFCASSLRDRGVSNQPQHFGDGTRLSIL.

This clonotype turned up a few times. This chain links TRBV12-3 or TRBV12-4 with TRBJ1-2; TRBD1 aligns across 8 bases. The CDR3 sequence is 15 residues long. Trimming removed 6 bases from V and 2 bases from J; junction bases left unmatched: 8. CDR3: CASRGRGPINYGYTF. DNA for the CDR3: TGTGCCAGCAGGGGCAGGGGGCCAATAAACTATGGCTACACCTTC.

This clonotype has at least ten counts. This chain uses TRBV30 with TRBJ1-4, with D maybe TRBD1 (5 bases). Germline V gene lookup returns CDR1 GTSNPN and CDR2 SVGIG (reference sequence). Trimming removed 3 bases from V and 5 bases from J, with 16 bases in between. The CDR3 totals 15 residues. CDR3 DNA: TGTGCCTGGAGCCGAACCGGGACGATGAATGAAAAACTGTTTTTT. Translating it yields CAWSRTGTMNEKLFF.

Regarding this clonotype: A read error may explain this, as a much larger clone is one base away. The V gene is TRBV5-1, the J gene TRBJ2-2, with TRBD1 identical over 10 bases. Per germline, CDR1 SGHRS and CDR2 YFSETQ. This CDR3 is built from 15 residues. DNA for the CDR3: TGCGCCAGCAGCCAGACAGGGGGCAACACCGGGGAGCTGTCTTTT. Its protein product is CASSQTGGNTGELSF.

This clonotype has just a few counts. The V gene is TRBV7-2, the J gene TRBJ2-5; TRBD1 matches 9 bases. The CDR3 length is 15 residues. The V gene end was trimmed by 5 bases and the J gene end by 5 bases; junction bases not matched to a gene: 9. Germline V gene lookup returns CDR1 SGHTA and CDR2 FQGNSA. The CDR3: CASSRFGQGRETQYF. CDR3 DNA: TGTGCCAGCAGCCGCTTCGGACAGGGGAGGGAGACCCAGTACTTC.